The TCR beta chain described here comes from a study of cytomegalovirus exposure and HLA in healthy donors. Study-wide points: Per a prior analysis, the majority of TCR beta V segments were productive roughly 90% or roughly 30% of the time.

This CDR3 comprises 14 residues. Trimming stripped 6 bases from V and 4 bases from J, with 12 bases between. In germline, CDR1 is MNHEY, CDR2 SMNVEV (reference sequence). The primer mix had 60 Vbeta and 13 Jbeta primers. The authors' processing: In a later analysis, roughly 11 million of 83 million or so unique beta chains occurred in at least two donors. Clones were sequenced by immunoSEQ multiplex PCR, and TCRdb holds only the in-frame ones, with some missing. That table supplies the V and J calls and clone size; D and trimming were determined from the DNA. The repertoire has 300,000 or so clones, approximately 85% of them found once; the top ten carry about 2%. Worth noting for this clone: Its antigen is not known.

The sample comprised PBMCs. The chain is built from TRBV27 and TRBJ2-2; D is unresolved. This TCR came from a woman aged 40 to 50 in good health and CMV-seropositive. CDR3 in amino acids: CASSPGVVTGELFF. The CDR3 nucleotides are TGTGCCAGCAGCCCCGGTGTAGTCACCGGGGAGCTGTTTTTT.